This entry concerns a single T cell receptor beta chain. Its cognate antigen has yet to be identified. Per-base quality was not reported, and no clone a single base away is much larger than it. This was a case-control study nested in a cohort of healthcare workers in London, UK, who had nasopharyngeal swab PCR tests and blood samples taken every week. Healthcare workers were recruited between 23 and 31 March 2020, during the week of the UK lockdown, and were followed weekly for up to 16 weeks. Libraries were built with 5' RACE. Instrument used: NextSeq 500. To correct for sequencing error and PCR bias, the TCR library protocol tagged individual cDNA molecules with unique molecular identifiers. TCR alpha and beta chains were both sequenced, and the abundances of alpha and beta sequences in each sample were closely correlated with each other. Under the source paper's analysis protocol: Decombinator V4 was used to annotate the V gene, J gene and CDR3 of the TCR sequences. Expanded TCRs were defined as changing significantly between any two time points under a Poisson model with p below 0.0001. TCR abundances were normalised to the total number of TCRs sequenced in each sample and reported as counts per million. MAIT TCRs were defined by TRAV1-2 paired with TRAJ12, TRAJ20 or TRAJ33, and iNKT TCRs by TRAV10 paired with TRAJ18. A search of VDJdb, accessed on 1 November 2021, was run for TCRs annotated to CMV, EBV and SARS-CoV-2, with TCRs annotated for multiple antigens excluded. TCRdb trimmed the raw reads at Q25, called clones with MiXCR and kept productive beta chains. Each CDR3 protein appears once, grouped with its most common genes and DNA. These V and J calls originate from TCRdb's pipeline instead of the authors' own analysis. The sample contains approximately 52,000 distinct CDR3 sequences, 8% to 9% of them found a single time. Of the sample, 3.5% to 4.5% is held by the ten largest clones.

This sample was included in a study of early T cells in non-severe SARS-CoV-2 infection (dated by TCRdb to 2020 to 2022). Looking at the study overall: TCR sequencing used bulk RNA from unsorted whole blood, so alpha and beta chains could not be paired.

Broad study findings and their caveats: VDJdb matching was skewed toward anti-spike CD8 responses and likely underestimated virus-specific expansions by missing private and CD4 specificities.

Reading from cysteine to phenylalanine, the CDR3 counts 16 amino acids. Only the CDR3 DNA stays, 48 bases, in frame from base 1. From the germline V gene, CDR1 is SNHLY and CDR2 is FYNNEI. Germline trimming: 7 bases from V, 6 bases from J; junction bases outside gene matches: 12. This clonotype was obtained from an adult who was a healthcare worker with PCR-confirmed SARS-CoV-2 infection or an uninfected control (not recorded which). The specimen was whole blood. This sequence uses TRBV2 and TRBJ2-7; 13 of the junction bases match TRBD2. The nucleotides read TGTGCCAGCATCCTCGGAAGGACTAGCGGGAGATTCGAGCAGTACTTC. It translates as CASILGRTSGRFEQYF.